The rows below give T cell receptor beta chains drawn from one sample of a study of T cell changes during pregnancy in multiple sclerosis. Some clones are missing from TCRdb's copy, which holds only in-frame ones; the method was immunoSEQ multiplex PCR. The data show tens of thousands of clones, just over 90% seen once. This specimen consisted of peripheral blood, obtained in the third trimester of pregnancy. The receptors stem from a female donor in good health, enrolled as a control in a pregnancy study. The conserved cysteine and the conserved F or W are not part of the CDR3 here. Fields, in order: V gene, J gene, CDR3 protein.

v_gene: TRBV28; j_gene: TRBJ1-2; CDR3aa: ASRTLNYGYT
v_gene: TRBV5-1; j_gene: TRBJ2-7; CDR3aa: ASSLVVDTEQY
v_gene: TRBV5-6; j_gene: TRBJ2-3; CDR3aa: ASSSDRSTDTQY
v_gene: TRBV28; j_gene: TRBJ2-7; CDR3aa: ASKAGGSSYEQY
v_gene: TRBV19; j_gene: TRBJ2-3; CDR3aa: ASSIEVSSDTQY
v_gene: TRBV29-1; j_gene: TRBJ1-1; CDR3aa: SGGGHPNTEAF
v_gene: TRBV30; j_gene: TRBJ2-2; CDR3aa: AWSDRAGELF
v_gene: TRBV28; j_gene: TRBJ2-5; CDR3aa: ASSSVSGGRSRQETQY
v_gene: TRBV11-2; j_gene: TRBJ2-1; CDR3aa: ASSLEGNEQF
v_gene: TRBV29-1; j_gene: TRBJ2-1; CDR3aa: SGGQGDHEQF
v_gene: TRBV10-3; j_gene: TRBJ2-5; CDR3aa: AISEIERGGETQY
v_gene: TRBV19; j_gene: TRBJ1-5; CDR3aa: ASRSSGNSNQPQH
v_gene: TRBV15; j_gene: TRBJ2-7; CDR3aa: ATSRGSGGGTYEQY
v_gene: TRBV6-6; j_gene: TRBJ2-3; CDR3aa: ASLSQGSRTDTQY
v_gene: TRBV10-3; j_gene: TRBJ2-2; CDR3aa: AISSDRGWNTGELF
v_gene: TRBV4-1; j_gene: TRBJ2-7; CDR3aa: ASSQADNTFYEQY
v_gene: TRBV4-2; j_gene: TRBJ2-6; CDR3aa: ASSQDSSGANVLT
v_gene: TRBV9; j_gene: TRBJ2-3; CDR3aa: ASSPRAGDTQY
v_gene: TRBV5-1; j_gene: TRBJ2-3; CDR3aa: ASSLGGTDTDTQY
v_gene: TRBV19; j_gene: TRBJ2-3; CDR3aa: ASRDPSGSTDTQY
v_gene: TRBV6-5; j_gene: TRBJ2-4; CDR3aa: ASSDRTRKNIQY
v_gene: TRBV4-2; j_gene: TRBJ1-6; CDR3aa: ASSQAGSSYNSPLH
v_gene: TRBV29-1; j_gene: TRBJ2-3; CDR3aa: SVASWGPDTQY
v_gene: TRBV4-1; j_gene: TRBJ1-5; CDR3aa: ASAGGDLNQPQH
v_gene: TRBV2; j_gene: TRBJ2-7; CDR3aa: ASSVDRSYEQY
v_gene: TRBV2; j_gene: TRBJ2-1; CDR3aa: ASSEAGLAWAHNEQF
v_gene: TRBV7-2; j_gene: TRBJ2-7; CDR3aa: ASSLPASGRGEQY
v_gene: TRBV9; j_gene: TRBJ2-7; CDR3aa: ASSGGQGGDEQY
v_gene: TRBV5-1; j_gene: TRBJ2-2; CDR3aa: ASSLESGGLTGELF
v_gene: TRBV15; j_gene: TRBJ2-7; CDR3aa: ATSRGSDGTYEQY
v_gene: TRBV30; j_gene: TRBJ2-7; CDR3aa: AWSRGSGGEQY
v_gene: TRBV28; j_gene: TRBJ2-2; CDR3aa: ASSLTRVATGELF
v_gene: TRBV19; j_gene: TRBJ1-1; CDR3aa: ASSIDPPGERTEAF
v_gene: TRBV30; j_gene: TRBJ1-2; CDR3aa: AWSVGADYGYT
v_gene: TRBV7-9; j_gene: TRBJ1-3; CDR3aa: ASSLVAGAGNTIY
v_gene: TRBV21-1; j_gene: TRBJ2-1; CDR3aa: ASSFWGVVDEQF
v_gene: TRBV7-9; j_gene: TRBJ2-7; CDR3aa: ASSPSEGTEEQY
v_gene: TRBV5-5; j_gene: TRBJ2-1; CDR3aa: ASSPSGVNEQF
v_gene: TRBV5-1; j_gene: TRBJ1-1; CDR3aa: ASSGGQAKPGAEAF
v_gene: TRBV28; j_gene: TRBJ2-1; CDR3aa: ASKTDRSYNEQF
v_gene: TRBV28; j_gene: TRBJ2-7; CDR3aa: ASSLGLGTGAYEQY
v_gene: TRBV28; j_gene: TRBJ2-4; CDR3aa: ASSLAGRQNIQY
v_gene: TRBV6-4; j_gene: TRBJ2-2; CDR3aa: ASSPGPGGTGELF